This TCR beta chain derives from a study of shared T cell receptors in the human thymus. Libraries were prepared by immunoSEQ multiplex PCR; TCRdb keeps only in-frame clonotypes and omits some of them. Of over 650,000 clones listed, 80% to 90% are singletons. The V end was cut by 3 bases, the J end by 0 bases, with 8 bases between. Germline CDR1 is LGHNA and CDR2 is YSLEER. The length of the CDR3 is 14 residues. The data also belong to a second study, concerning human thymus T cells. That report adds: Healthy Finnish infants having corrective surgery for congenital heart defects served as donors. Resections removed during corrective heart surgery provided the thymus tissue used. There appeared to be biased usage of V and J genes in thymic and blood repertoires.

The chain combines TRBV4-3 with TRBJ1-1; D perhaps matches TRBD1 (6 bases). Sequencing was carried out using thymocytes. The TCR sequence derives from a boy younger than two with a congenital heart defect. Here the CDR3 DNA reads TGCGCCAGCAGCCACGGACAGTTGAACACTGAAGCTTTCTTT. Residues: CASSHGQLNTEAFF.